The present entry profiles one T cell receptor beta chain with its context. The antigen is undetermined. These data are taken from a study of T cell responses to AZD1222 COVID-19 vaccine. Assay used: immunoSEQ multiplex PCR; TCRdb lists only in-frame clones, some missing. The sample consists of around 160,000 clones, approximately 78% of them appearing once. Trimming removed 4 bases at V and 6 bases at J, with 14 bases between. This CDR3 is built from 14 residues. CDR1 and CDR2 (germline): MNHEY, SVGAGI. Study findings and constraints: There were mostly white British donors and more females than males, and clonal diversity was possibly underestimated. Repertoires were obtained solely post-peak T cell response.

The chain recombines TRBV6-5 with TRBJ2-3; D unresolved. The sample in question was peripheral blood, obtained on day 0 of MenACWY control vaccination. The origin of this receptor is an adult in good health. The CDR3 region has the DNA TGTGCCAGCAGTTTCCTAGGGTTAGGCGATACGCAGTATTTT. Translation gives CASSFLGLGDTQYF.